The 11 T cell receptor beta chains below come from one sample, sequenced in a study of T-cell memory formation after mild COVID-19. Using its own MiXCR run on the 5' RACE reads, TCRdb lists one record per CDR3 protein. Of fewer than 500,000 distinct CDR3 sequences listed, around 25% are singletons. The sample taken for sequencing was PBMCs or a T cell subset sorted from them (not recorded which). These receptors originate from an adult woman who had mild COVID-19 (a few samples of this study predate the infection). Cell type and time point are not known.

V gene TRBV3-1 combines with J gene TRBJ1-2; 11 bases map to TRBD1. Trimming cost V 1 base and J 7 bases; bases outside gene matches: 5. Per germline, CDR1 LGHDT and CDR2 YNNKEL (reference sequence). This CDR3 region has 15 residues. CDR3 in amino acids: CASSQGTGGPSGYTF. The CDR3 DNA reads TGTGCCAGCAGCCAAGGGACAGGGGGCCCGTCTGGCTACACCTTC.

The chain recombines TRBV7-9 with TRBJ1-1, with D unresolved. V lost 4 bases and J 10 bases, leaving 25 bases between the germline ends. This CDR3 region has 16 residues. Germline CDR1 SEHNR, CDR2 FQNEAQ (reference sequence). In DNA form, the CDR3 reads TGTGCCAGCAGCTCAGACGACTTCGGCGGAGGCCGGGGAGCTTTCTTT. Translating it yields CASSSDDFGGGRGAFF.

This clonotype showed up just a few times. The chain couples TRBV4-2 to TRBJ2-7; tentative D call: TRBD2 (5 bases). V was pared by 0 bases and J by 5 bases, with 14 bases between. The CDR3 is 15 amino acids. Per the germline V gene, CDR1 is LGHNA and CDR2 is YNFKEQ. In DNA form, the CDR3 reads TGTGCCAGCAGCCAAGATCCCGGGGTTGCCGACGAGCAGTACTTC. Its translation: CASSQDPGVADEQYF.

V usage is TRBV30 and J usage is TRBJ2-2; D remains ambiguous. V gave up 3 bases and J gave up 2 bases, with 10 bases separating them. Germline V gene lookup returns CDR1 GTSNPN and CDR2 SVGIG (reference sequence). The CDR3 is made up of 14 amino acids. The CDR3 is CAWSPFYNTGELFF. The CDR3 DNA reads as TGTGCCTGGAGCCCATTCTACAACACCGGGGAGCTGTTTTTT.

The V and J genes are TRBV11-1 and TRBJ2-7; 7 bases agree with TRBD2. CDR3 size: 15 residues. J was trimmed by 0 bases and V by 1 base; bases with no gene match: 3. CDR1 is SGHAT, CDR2 FQDESV, per germline (reference sequence). The CDR3 spells CASSLGGGSSYEQYF. DNA of the CDR3: TGTGCCAGCAGCTTAGGAGGCGGGAGCTCCTACGAGCAGTACTTC. The full variable domain, its missing parts supplied by reference TRBV11-1 and TRBJ2-7, is EAEVAQSPRYKITEKSQAVAFWCDPISGHATLYWYRQILGQGPELLVQFQDESVVDDSQLPKDRFSAERLKGVDSTLKIQPAELGDSAMYLCASSLGGGSSYEQYFGPGTRLTVT.

This clonotype was found once. Germline is not matched at one junction end, which may reflect a read error. This chain connects TRBV5-6 to TRBJ2-7; the D gene is possibly TRBD1 (5 bases). Germline V gene lookup returns CDR1 SGHDT and CDR2 YYEEEE. The CDR3 length is 13 residues. The DNA for the CDR3 is TGTGCCAGCAGCGAATACAGGTCCTTCGAGCAGTACTTC. Amino acid sequence: CASSEYRSFEQYF.

This clonotype was seen at least ten times. V is TRBV18 and J is TRBJ2-7; a weak D match, TRBD1 (6 bases). The V and J ends lost 3 bases and 3 bases respectively, with 6 bases between them. The germline V gene has CDR1 KGHSH and CDR2 LQKENI. This CDR3 has 12 residues. The CDR3 here is CASSPTGYEQYF. In DNA, the CDR3 is TGTGCCAGCTCACCGACAGGCTACGAGCAGTACTTC.

Ten or more counts support this clonotype. The V call is TRBV20-1, the J call TRBJ2-5; possibly TRBD2 for D (6 bases). V lost 3 bases to trimming and J lost 4 bases, with 12 bases between them. CDR3 size: 13 residues. Germline CDR1 reads DFQATT; CDR2 reads SNEGSKA (reference sequence). CDR3 sequence reads: CSASSRAGETQYF. The CDR3 nucleotides read TGCAGTGCTAGTAGCCGAGCGGGAGAGACCCAGTACTTC.

This chain links TRBV12-3 or TRBV12-4 with TRBJ2-7; TRBD2 agrees at 13 bases. The trim removed 5 bases at V and 2 bases at J, leaving 6 bases unmatched. The CDR3 runs to 16 residues. The CDR3 loop reads CASSTIGLAGAYEQYF. In DNA, the CDR3 is TGTGCCAGCAGTACGATCGGACTAGCGGGAGCCTACGAGCAGTACTTC.

The sample holds a few counts of this clonotype. The CDR3 coding sequence is TGCGCCAGCAGCTCGGACAGGGCCTCCTACAATGAGCAGTTCTTC. The encoded protein is CASSSDRASYNEQFF. The chain recombines TRBV5-1 with TRBJ2-1; 8 bases align to TRBD1. Germline V gene data show CDR1 as SGHRS and CDR2 as YFSETQ. The CDR3 is 15 residues long. The V gene end was trimmed by 3 bases and the J gene end by 0 bases; junction bases not matched to a gene: 2.

This clonotype was found a few times. The chain carries TRBV9 and TRBJ2-7; no firm D call. Germline V gives CDR1 SGDLS, CDR2 YYNGEE. The V and J ends lost 0 bases and 0 bases respectively, with 7 bases between them. This CDR3 spans 14 amino acids. CDR3 loop: CASSVAESSYEQYF. The CDR3 DNA reads TGTGCCAGCAGCGTAGCGGAAAGCTCCTACGAGCAGTACTTC.